This T cell receptor (beta chain) stems from a study of blood T cell repertoires in COVID-19 (dated by TCRdb to 2019 to 2021). Background on the whole study: Samples from collaborators originated in the United States, Italy and Spain and spanned both the acute and convalescent phases of COVID-19. The samples were drawn from two sources: the first 160 participants of the ongoing ImmuneRACE study, and 950 to 1,500 subjects contributed by 6 global collaborators. The sample metadata nearly always contained a de-identified subject ID, COVID-19 status, age in years and sex. HLA class I and class II types, where available, came from metadata supplied by the sample provider rather than from assay-based typing. The dataset comprised deeply sampled blood TCRbeta repertoires from subjects exposed to, actively infected with, or recovered from COVID-19. The prospective study material was composed of cDNA or gDNA derived from T cells, B-cell-depleted T cells, or PBMCs. A freely available public database, intended as a resource for researchers studying the immune response to SARS-CoV-2, is where the repertoires were released. What the research found in general, with its limitations: Clinical and demographic metadata were provided uncurated, with the amount varying by source and participant.

Measured from the cysteine to the phenylalanine, the CDR3 is 16 residues long. Just CDR3 DNA is preserved here, 48 bases in frame from base 1. The germline V gene specifies SGHTA as CDR1 and FQGNSA as CDR2. The immunoSEQ Assay, a bias-controlled multiplex PCR, was used to amplify TCRbeta CDR3 regions from genomic DNA. In the paper's pipeline: Nucleated cell counts per sample were estimated from amplification of reference gene primers within the assay. To quantify the absolute abundance of each unique TCRbeta CDR3 rearrangement, sequence reads were collapsed and filtered. For each sample, productive Simpson clonality was calculated by taking the square root of Simpson's diversity index across productive rearrangements. In its TCRdb copy, this immuneACCESS table keeps in-frame sequences only and misses some clones. Where compared with another copy, unresolved V genes explain less than half of these, and the others have no known cause. The DNA was the basis for D and trimming; V, J and clone size are from that table. This sample gives over 50,000 clones in total; just over 85% of them show up just once. The biggest ten clones account for about 10% of the sample.

The collaborating institutions used their own protocols to collect whole blood in K2EDTA tubes. For TCRbeta analysis, collaborators shipped samples as frozen whole blood, isolated PBMCs, or DNA extracted from either of those sample types. A remark on this clone: Its antigen is still unknown. A read error may produce the germline difference seen at one junction end.

The source of this sequence is a man aged 70 or older with active COVID-19. Sequenced: peripheral blood. The rearrangement joined TRBV7-2 to TRBJ2-1; D gene: possibly TRBD2, on 6 matching bases. The DNA sequence is as follows: TGTGCCAGCAACTTAGCCGCGGGAAGCTCCTACAATGAGCAGTTCTTC. Translated, this gives CASNLAAGSSYNEQFF. The variable domain in full, with residues beyond the CDR3 obtained from the reference TRBV7-2 and TRBJ2-1 genes, is GAGVSQSPSNKVTEKGKDVELRCDPISGHTALYWYRQSLGQGLEFLIYFQGNSAPDKSGLPSDRFSAERTGGSVSTLTIQRTQQEDSAVYLCASNLAAGSSYNEQFFGPGTRLTVL.